This TCR beta chain was profiled in a study of T cells after posttransplantation cyclophosphamide. Busulfan-fludarabine conditioning, marrow transplant, and cyclophosphamide on days +3 and +4 were administered. Produced via immunoSEQ multiplex PCR; TCRdb's table is partial and in-frame only. Altogether 1,400 or so clones were found in the sample, and no singletons occur. The CDR3 totals 15 residues. The J segment lost 3 bases and the V segment lost 2 bases, leaving 8 bases of the junction unmatched. Per the germline V gene, CDR1 is GTSNPN and CDR2 is SVGIG (reference sequence). This clone has ten or more counts.

Material: PBMCs, obtained after an allogeneic stem cell transplant with post-transplant cyclophosphamide. The chain uses TRBV30 and TRBJ2-3; 7 bases are a match to TRBD2. This receptor was identified in a male patient in his thirties who received an allogeneic stem cell transplant from a related donor, was CMV-positive, and had acute GVHD only. Some of these T cells may belong to the graft donor. CDR3 DNA: TGTGCCTGGAGTTCGATTCAGGGAGGGACAGATACGCAGTATTTT. Its protein is CAWSSIQGGTDTQYF.